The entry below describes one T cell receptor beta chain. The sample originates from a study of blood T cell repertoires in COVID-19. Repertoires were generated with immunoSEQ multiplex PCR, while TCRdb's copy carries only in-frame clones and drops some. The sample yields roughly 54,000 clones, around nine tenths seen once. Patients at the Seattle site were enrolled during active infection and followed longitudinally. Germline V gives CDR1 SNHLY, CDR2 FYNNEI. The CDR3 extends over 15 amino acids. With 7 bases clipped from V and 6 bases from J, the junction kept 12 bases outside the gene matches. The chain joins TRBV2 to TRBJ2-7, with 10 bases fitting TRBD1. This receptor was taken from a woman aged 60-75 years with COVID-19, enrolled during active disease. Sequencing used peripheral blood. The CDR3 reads CASTLAGTGVFEQYF. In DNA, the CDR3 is TGTGCCAGCACCTTAGCCGGGACAGGGGTCTTCGAGCAGTACTTC.